A selection of T cell receptor beta chains follows, all from one sample in a study of CD8+CD57+ T cells in acquired aplastic anemia. One entry per CDR3 protein, called by TCRdb with MiXCR from the reads. Of roughly 300,000 distinct CDR3 sequences listed, 50% to 70% are singletons. Material: sorted CD4+, CD8+, or CD8+CD57+ T cells (not recorded which) from PBMCs. All receptors come from a human donor with severe aplastic anemia or a healthy control (not recorded which). Both conserved end residues are part of each CDR3. D genes are given only for firm matches. Where a row states a size, it is once, few, many or the class of an expanded clone; other rows omit it.

J: TRBJ2-5
V: TRBV20-1
size: NA
D: NA
CDR3: CSARRPSQETQYF
DNA: TGCAGTGCTAGAAGGCCCTCTCAAGAGACCCAGTACTTC

J: TRBJ2-7
V: TRBV6-5
size: many
D: NA
CDR3: CASRKADEQYF
DNA: TGTGCCAGCAGGAAAGCCGACGAGCAGTACTTC

J: TRBJ1-2
V: TRBV29-1
size: NA
D: NA
CDR3: CSVGKGANYGYTF
DNA: TGCAGCGTTGGAAAAGGAGCTAACTATGGCTACACCTTC

J: TRBJ2-5
V: TRBV20-1
size: NA
D: TRBD2
CDR3: CSARGTSGSPETQYF
DNA: TGCAGTGCTAGAGGGACTAGCGGGAGCCCAGAGACCCAGTACTTC

J: TRBJ1-1
V: TRBV12-3/TRBV12-4
size: many
D: NA
CDR3: CASKKTVMNTEAFF
DNA: TGTGCCAGCAAAAAGACAGTCATGAACACTGAAGCTTTCTTT

J: TRBJ1-1
V: TRBV7-2
size: NA
D: NA
CDR3: CASSQGGNTEAFF
DNA: TGTGCCAGCAGTCAAGGGGGGAACACTGAAGCTTTCTTT

J: TRBJ1-1
V: TRBV4-2
size: many
D: NA
CDR3: CASSFPGNLNTEAFF
DNA: TGTGCCAGCAGCTTCCCGGGGAATTTAAACACTGAAGCTTTCTTT

J: TRBJ1-2
V: TRBV7-8
size: NA
D: TRBD1
CDR3: CASSTGQGIYGYTF
DNA: TGTGCCAGCAGCACGGGACAGGGGATCTATGGCTACACCTTC

J: TRBJ1-1
V: TRBV20-1
size: NA
D: TRBD1
CDR3: CSAREQGVRITEAFF
DNA: TGCAGTGCTAGAGAACAGGGGGTTAGGATCACTGAAGCTTTCTTT

J: TRBJ2-7
V: TRBV30
size: many
D: NA
CDR3: CAWTQGSYEQYF
DNA: TGTGCCTGGACCCAGGGGTCCTACGAGCAGTACTTC

J: TRBJ2-6
V: TRBV15
size: once
D: NA
CDR3: CATSSRTASSGANVLTF
DNA: TGTGCCACCAGCTCACGGACAGCTAGCTCTGGGGCCAACGTCCTGACTTTC

J: TRBJ2-7
V: TRBV7-8
size: NA
D: NA
CDR3: CASSLEPGRYEQYF
DNA: TGTGCCAGCAGCTTAGAACCAGGTCGCTACGAGCAGTACTTC

J: TRBJ2-5
V: TRBV15
size: NA
D: NA
CDR3: CATSRDRGSGLGTQYF
DNA: TGTGCCACCAGCAGAGATCGGGGATCAGGGCTGGGGACCCAGTACTTC

J: TRBJ2-5
V: TRBV12-3/TRBV12-4
size: NA
D: TRBD1
CDR3: CASRTTGGTQPQYF
DNA: TGTGCCAGCCGCACGACAGGGGGCACGCAGCCCCAGTACTTC

J: TRBJ1-6
V: TRBV7-8
size: many
D: TRBD1
CDR3: CASSFLPTGAGTSPLHF
DNA: TGTGCCAGCAGCTTTTTACCCACAGGGGCAGGAACTTCACCCCTCCACTTT

J: TRBJ2-1
V: TRBV5-1
size: NA
D: NA
CDR3: CASSLGQGGADEQFF
DNA: TGCGCCAGCAGCTTGGGGCAGGGTGGTGCCGATGAGCAGTTCTTC

J: TRBJ1-6
V: TRBV9
size: NA
D: NA
CDR3: CASSVADRNSPLHF
DNA: TGTGCCAGCAGCGTAGCGGACCGTAATTCACCCCTCCACTTT

J: TRBJ1-6
V: TRBV18
size: many
D: TRBD1
CDR3: CASSPRQGGDSPLHF
DNA: TGTGCCAGCTCACCAAGACAGGGTGGGGATTCACCCCTCCACTTT

J: TRBJ1-2
V: TRBV5-1
size: few
D: NA
CDR3: CASSWTLRYGYTF
DNA: TGCGCCAGCAGCTGGACCCTCAGATATGGCTACACCTTC

J: TRBJ1-5
V: TRBV19
size: many
D: NA
CDR3: CASSILGIESNQPQHF
DNA: TGTGCCAGTAGTATATTGGGGATTGAGAGCAATCAGCCCCAGCATTTT

J: TRBJ2-2
V: TRBV10-3
size: once
D: NA
CDR3: CAISKGLTGELFF
DNA: TGTGCCATCAGTAAGGGGCTCACCGGGGAGCTGTTTTTT

J: TRBJ1-3
V: TRBV20-1
size: NA
D: NA
CDR3: CSAPGPVGNTIYF
DNA: TGCAGTGCACCGGGTCCAGTTGGAAACACCATATATTTT

J: TRBJ2-5
V: TRBV20-1
size: NA
D: NA
CDR3: CSASRGASLLQETQYF
DNA: TGCAGTGCTAGCAGGGGGGCCTCCCTCTTACAAGAGACCCAGTACTTC

J: TRBJ2-1
V: TRBV5-4
size: once
D: NA
CDR3: CASSLDRGKQFF
DNA: TGTGCCAGCAGCTTAGACCGGGGCAAGCAGTTCTTC

J: TRBJ1-1
V: TRBV19
size: NA
D: NA
CDR3: CASSIWDVNTEAFF
DNA: TGTGCCAGTAGTATTTGGGATGTGAACACTGAAGCTTTCTTT

J: TRBJ1-1
V: TRBV30
size: many
D: NA
CDR3: CACQRLLPNTEAFF
DNA: TGTGCCTGTCAGAGACTCCTACCCAACACTGAAGCTTTCTTT

J: TRBJ1-5
V: TRBV15
size: NA
D: NA
CDR3: CATSPRRRGTLNQPQHF
DNA: TGTGCCACCAGTCCAAGAAGACGGGGAACATTGAATCAGCCTCAGCATTTT

J: TRBJ2-2
V: TRBV10-3
size: NA
D: NA
CDR3: CAIRDTGELFF
DNA: TGTGCCATCAGGGATACCGGGGAGCTGTTTTTT

J: TRBJ2-3
V: TRBV29-1
size: NA
D: NA
CDR3: CSVEVRALIDTQYF
DNA: TGCAGCGTTGAAGTCAGGGCTCTCATTGATACGCAGTATTTT

J: TRBJ2-1
V: TRBV7-7
size: many
D: TRBD2
CDR3: CASSVGGGNEQFF
DNA: TGTGCTAGCAGCGTCGGGGGGGGCAATGAGCAGTTCTTC

J: TRBJ1-5
V: TRBV6-5
size: many
D: NA
CDR3: CASSYLSGPQHF
DNA: TGTGCCAGCAGTTATCTCAGTGGGCCCCAGCATTTT

J: TRBJ2-7
V: TRBV19
size: NA
D: TRBD2
CDR3: CASSKLAGRKYEQYF
DNA: TGTGCCAGTAGTAAGTTAGCGGGACGAAAATACGAGCAGTACTTC

J: TRBJ2-7
V: TRBV12-3/TRBV12-4
size: few
D: NA
CDR3: CASSLLHEQYF
DNA: TGTGCCAGCAGTTTACTCCACGAGCAGTACTTC

J: TRBJ1-5
V: TRBV7-2
size: once
D: NA
CDR3: CASSSNAVGQPQHF
DNA: TGTGCCAGCAGCTCTAACGCCGTCGGGCAGCCCCAGCATTTT

J: TRBJ1-4
V: TRBV6-4
size: NA
D: NA
CDR3: CAISETWDKEKLFF
DNA: TGTGCCATCAGTGAAACGTGGGATAAGGAAAAACTGTTTTTT

J: TRBJ1-2
V: TRBV6-1
size: NA
D: NA
CDR3: CASSERSGANYGYTF
DNA: TGTGCCAGCAGTGAAAGGAGTGGGGCTAACTATGGCTACACCTTC

J: TRBJ2-1
V: TRBV15
size: once
D: NA
CDR3: CATSPNPGQGTSEQFF
DNA: TGTGCCACCAGCCCGAACCCCGGACAGGGGACTAGTGAGCAGTTCTTC

J: TRBJ2-7
V: TRBV20-1
size: NA
D: NA
CDR3: CSARDPGRVSEQYF
DNA: TGCAGTGCTAGAGATCCGGGCAGGGTGAGCGAGCAGTACTTC

J: TRBJ1-2
V: TRBV3-1
size: many
D: TRBD1
CDR3: CASSQARDRDYGYTF
DNA: TGTGCCAGCAGCCAAGCGAGGGACAGGGACTATGGCTACACCTTC

J: TRBJ1-2
V: TRBV6-5
size: NA
D: NA
CDR3: CASSYGPSVVLDGYTF
DNA: TGTGCCAGCAGCTACGGACCCTCGGTTGTGTTGGATGGCTACACCTTC

J: TRBJ2-5
V: TRBV29-1
size: NA
D: TRBD1
CDR3: CSADGYRGRTETQYF
DNA: TGCAGCGCTGATGGCTACAGGGGGCGCACAGAGACCCAGTACTTC

J: TRBJ2-7
V: TRBV20-1
size: NA
D: NA
CDR3: CSARPDTQSSYEQYF
DNA: TGCAGTGCTAGACCAGACACCCAGAGCTCCTACGAGCAGTACTTC

J: TRBJ1-1
V: TRBV7-2
size: many
D: NA
CDR3: CASSLGGEVGAFF
DNA: TGTGCCAGCAGCTTAGGTGGCGAGGTGGGAGCTTTCTTT

J: TRBJ1-2
V: TRBV28
size: NA
D: NA
CDR3: CASSLLGGHYGYTF
DNA: TGTGCCAGCAGTTTATTAGGGGGTCACTATGGCTACACCTTC

J: TRBJ1-2
V: TRBV4-3
size: many
D: TRBD1
CDR3: CASSQVGQGLSSYTF
DNA: TGCGCCAGCAGCCAAGTCGGACAGGGGTTAAGTAGCTACACCTTC

J: TRBJ1-2
V: TRBV19
size: NA
D: NA
CDR3: CASSLGAGDYGYTF
DNA: TGTGCCAGTAGTCTGGGGGCAGGGGACTATGGCTACACCTTC

J: TRBJ1-2
V: TRBV10-3
size: NA
D: NA
CDR3: CAISEVNRNYGYTF
DNA: TGTGCCATCAGTGAGGTAAACAGGAACTATGGCTACACCTTC

J: TRBJ2-1
V: TRBV5-4
size: many
D: NA
CDR3: CASSLSGDQYNEQFF
DNA: TGTGCCAGCAGCTTGTCGGGGGACCAGTACAATGAGCAGTTCTTC